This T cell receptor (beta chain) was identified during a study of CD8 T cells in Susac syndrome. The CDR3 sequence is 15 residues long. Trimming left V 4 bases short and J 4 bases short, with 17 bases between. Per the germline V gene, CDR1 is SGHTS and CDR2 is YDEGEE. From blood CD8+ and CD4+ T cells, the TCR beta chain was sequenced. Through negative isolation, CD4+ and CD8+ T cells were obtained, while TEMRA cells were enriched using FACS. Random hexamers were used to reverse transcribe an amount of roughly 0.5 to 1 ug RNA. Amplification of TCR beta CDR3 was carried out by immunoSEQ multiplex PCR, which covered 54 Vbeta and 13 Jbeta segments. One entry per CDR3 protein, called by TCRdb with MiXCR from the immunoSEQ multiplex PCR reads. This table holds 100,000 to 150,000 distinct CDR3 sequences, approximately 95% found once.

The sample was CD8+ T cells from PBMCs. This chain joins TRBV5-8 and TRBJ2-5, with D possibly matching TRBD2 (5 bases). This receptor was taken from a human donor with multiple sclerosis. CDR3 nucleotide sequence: TGTGCCAGCAGCGGTCCCACGTACGGGGTAGAGACCCAGTACTTC. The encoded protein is CASSGPTYGVETQYF.